These 20 T cell receptor beta chains share one sample of origin, sequenced in a study of human T cells and chemical hapten exposure. Time point here: pre-sensitization, week 0. Described treatment: therapeutic diphenylcyclopropenone sensitization with weekly scalp DPC. TCRdb independently ran MiXCR on the RACE reads; one entry per CDR3 protein. The data show fewer than 300,000 distinct CDR3 sequences, about 8.6% seen once. This material consisted of whole blood, taken in connection with sensitization to the hapten diphenylcyclopropenone (DPC). These receptor sequences come from a woman aged 40 to 50 with alopecia areata. Some clones in this sample may be carry-over from other donors' samples.

This clonotype has more than one count but fewer than ten. The CDR3 nucleotides read TGTGCCAGCAGCTGGACAGACCAAGAGACCCAGTACTTC. The encoded protein is CASSWTDQETQYF. The rearrangement links TRBV7-8 to TRBJ2-5; D possibly corresponds to TRBD1 (6 bases). Germline assignment: CDR1 SGHVS and CDR2 FQNEAQ. Trimming removed 4 bases from V and 0 bases from J, with 6 bases in between. The CDR3 is 13 residues long.

The table lists this clonotype with a count of one. The rearrangement uses TRBV6-5 and TRBJ2-7, with D perhaps matching TRBD1 (5 bases). V was pared by 0 bases and J by 2 bases, with 11 bases between. This CDR3 comprises 15 residues. Germline V gives CDR1 MNHEY, CDR2 SVGAGI. This CDR3 is CASSYSAGPTYEQYF. DNA of the CDR3: TGTGCCAGCAGTTACTCGGCAGGGCCCACCTACGAGCAGTACTTC.

The CDR3 spells CSARDWRKIRDEQYF. For the CDR3, the DNA is TGCAGTGCTAGAGACTGGAGGAAAATAAGGGACGAGCAGTACTTC. The J gene is TRBJ2-7, the V gene TRBV20-1; a weak D match, TRBD2 (5 bases). The CDR3 totals 15 residues. With 0 bases removed from V and 5 bases from J, the gap between germline ends came to 17 bases. Germline V gene lookup returns CDR1 DFQATT and CDR2 SNEGSKA (reference sequence).

V is TRBV14 and J is TRBJ2-7; 12 nucleotides match TRBD1. The CDR3 extends over 16 amino acids. Trimming took 2 bases from V and 7 from J; bases not matched to a gene: 9. Per germline, CDR1 SGHDN and CDR2 FVKESK. CDR3 amino acids: CASSQLPGQGADEQYF. CDR3 nucleotide sequence: TGTGCCAGCAGCCAATTGCCGGGACAGGGGGCGGATGAGCAGTACTTC.

The chain couples TRBV6-5 to TRBJ2-1; 11 bases match TRBD2. Germline CDR1 and CDR2: MNHEY and SVGAGI. The CDR3 runs 16 residues. J was trimmed by 4 bases and V by 2 bases; bases with no gene match: 4. CDR3 DNA: TGTGCCAGCAGTTACCCGACTAGCGGGAAATACAATGAGCAGTTCTTC. Translation gives CASSYPTSGKYNEQFF.

This clonotype was found many times. The chain uses TRBV3-1 and TRBJ1-1; TRBD1 might be the D (5 bases). This CDR3 comprises 14 residues. Trimming pared 4 bases from V and 1 base from J, leaving 10 bases between. Germline V lookup: CDR1 LGHDT, CDR2 YNNKEL (reference sequence). Here the CDR3 DNA reads TGTGCCAGCAGCCGGGACGTCTCGAACACTGAAGCTTTCTTT. It yields the protein CASSRDVSNTEAFF. Full variable domain (rest looked up from reference TRBV3-1 and TRBJ1-1): DTAVSQTPKYLVTQMGNDKSIKCEQNLGHDTMYWYKQDSKKFLKIMFSYNNKELIINETVPNRFSPKSPDKAHLNLHINSLELGDSAVYFCASSRDVSNTEAFFGQGTRLTVV.

The table lists this clonotype with many counts. The chain joins TRBV28 to TRBJ1-2; possible D gene TRBD1, 6 bases. CDR3 size: 15 residues. Per the germline V gene, CDR1 is MDHEN and CDR2 is SYDVKM. Between the trimmed V and J ends, which lost 3 bases and 7 bases, there was a span of 18 bases. The CDR3 sequence is CASSFRARGGFGYTF. In DNA form, the CDR3 reads TGTGCCAGCAGTTTTAGGGCCAGGGGAGGATTTGGCTACACCTTC.

This clonotype has just one count. This chain uses TRBV5-1 with TRBJ2-7; maybe TRBD2 (6 bases). The CDR3 totals 14 residues. The germline CDR1 and CDR2 sequences are SGHRS and YFSETQ. V dropped 4 bases and J dropped 6 bases, with 17 bases sitting between them. For the CDR3, the DNA is TGCGCCAGCAGCCCGGGACCGGGGGATGGCGAGCAGTACTTC. Translating it yields CASSPGPGDGEQYF.

This clonotype was counted only a few times. This rearrangement joins TRBV28 to TRBJ2-7, with TRBD1 as a possible D gene (7 bases). Deletions cut 5 bases from V and 5 bases from J, with 16 bases between. This CDR3 is 14 amino acids long. Germline V gene data show CDR1 as MDHEN and CDR2 as SYDVKM. The CDR3 spells CASSPGGFDHEQYF. In DNA, the CDR3 is TGTGCCAGCAGTCCAGGGGGGTTCGACCACGAGCAGTACTTC.

This clonotype was counted ten times or more. This rearrangement joins TRBV10-3 to TRBJ1-2; D is undetermined. There are 11 residues in the CDR3. The V gene lost 10 bases and the J gene lost 0 bases, with 6 bases spanning the gap. CDR1 ENHRY and CDR2 SYGVKD come from the germline V gene. The CDR3 loop is CASQSNYGYTF. DNA for the CDR3: TGTGCCAGCCAGTCTAACTATGGCTACACCTTC.

The chain joins TRBV29-1 to TRBJ1-5, with 9 bases that match TRBD1. The CDR3 is 15 residues long. Looked up from germline, CDR1 is SQVTM and CDR2 is ANQGSEA. The junction had 6 bases not matched to a gene; V was cut back by 5 bases and J by 1 base. The CDR3 loop is CSVKGGQGSNQPQHF. CDR3 sequence (DNA): TGCAGCGTTAAAGGGGGACAGGGAAGCAATCAGCCCCAGCATTTT.

The sample holds a few counts of this clonotype. The V call is TRBV28, the J call TRBJ2-7; D might be TRBD2 (5 bases). V dropped 6 bases and J dropped 5 bases, with 11 bases sitting between them. Germline CDR1 MDHEN, CDR2 SYDVKM. CDR3 length equals 12 residues. This CDR3 reads CASREAVDEQYF. CDR3 in DNA: TGTGCCAGCAGGGAGGCGGTCGACGAGCAGTACTTC. The variable domain in full, completed from reference TRBV28 and TRBJ2-7, reads DVKVTQSSRYLVKRTGEKVFLECVQDMDHENMFWYRQDPGLGLRLIYFSYDVKMKEKGDIPEGYSVSREKKERFSLILESASTNQTSMYLCASREAVDEQYFGPGTRLTVT.

With respect to this clonotype: This clone may be a read error of a much larger clone one base away. The chain has TRBV28 and TRBJ2-4; 7 bases line up with TRBD1. The CDR3 sequence is 16 residues long. Germline CDR1 and CDR2: MDHEN and SYDVKM. The trim removed 6 bases at V and 0 bases at J, leaving 8 bases unmatched. The CDR3 region is CASSPDRALAKNIQYF. Written as DNA, the CDR3 is TGTGCCAGCAGCCCCGACAGGGCTCTAGCCAAAAACATTCAGTACTTC.

This clonotype was picked up a small number of times. The V call is TRBV6-2 or TRBV6-3, the J call TRBJ2-2, with 7 positions matching TRBD1. The CDR3 length is 12 residues. Germline V gene data show CDR1 as MNHEY and CDR2 as SVGEGT. With V trimmed by 8 bases and J by 6 bases, 3 bases remained unmatched. The CDR3 region is CASHRGPGELFF. The CDR3 DNA sequence: TGTGCCAGCCATAGGGGGCCCGGGGAGCTGTTTTTT.

CDR3 nucleotides: TGTGCCACCAGTGATCCCAGGTCCTCCTACGAGCAGTACTTC. Its protein is CATSDPRSSYEQYF. The chain uses TRBV24-1 and TRBJ2-7; D gene ambiguous. Between the trimmed V and J ends, which lost 3 bases and 0 bases, there was a span of 8 bases. The CDR3 has 14 amino acids. CDR1 and CDR2 (germline): KGHDR, SFDVKD.

The genes are TRBV20-1 and TRBJ1-4, with a possible D match to TRBD1 (5 bases). Trimming removed 8 bases from V and 2 bases from J, with 12 bases in between. This CDR3 contains 13 residues. The V gene's germline CDR1 is DFQATT and CDR2 SNEGSKA (reference sequence). Here the CDR3 reads CSIRVGTNEKLFF. Written as DNA, the CDR3 is TGCAGTATCAGGGTTGGGACTAATGAAAAACTGTTTTTT.

This clonotype was recorded many times. This chain uses TRBV10-3 with TRBJ2-1, with D possibly TRBD2 on 6 matching bases. CDR3 length: 15 amino acids. Trimming pared 11 bases from V and 4 bases from J, leaving 21 bases between. Germline CDR1 reads ENHRY; CDR2 reads SYGVKD. CDR3 loop: CASTSGGRGYNEQFF. For the CDR3, the DNA is TGTGCCTCAACATCCGGCGGCCGGGGGTACAATGAGCAGTTCTTC.

The rearrangement links TRBV7-9 to TRBJ1-1, with D unclear. The length of the CDR3 is 14 residues. The V gene's germline CDR1 is SEHNR and CDR2 FQNEAQ (reference sequence). V was trimmed by 7 bases and J by 4 bases, leaving 16 bases between them. As DNA, the CDR3 is TGTGCCAGCATGATAGGAACAGCCGTCACTGAAGCTTTCTTT. It translates to CASMIGTAVTEAFF.

This clonotype was seen repeatedly, ten times or more. The rearrangement uses TRBV3-1 and TRBJ2-1; a weak D match, TRBD2 (5 bases). There are 12 residues in the CDR3. V lost 4 bases and J lost 7, with 8 bases in between. Germline CDR1 and CDR2: LGHDT and YNNKEL (reference sequence). The CDR3 bases are TGTGCCAGCAGCCTACAGCGGAATGAGCAGTTCTTC. It translates to CASSLQRNEQFF.

This clonotype has a handful of counts. V gene TRBV27 combines with J gene TRBJ1-2; D perhaps matches TRBD1 (6 bases). This CDR3 contains 16 residues. V shed 6 bases and J shed 8 bases, with 25 bases lying between them. Germline assignment: CDR1 MNHEY and CDR2 SMNVEV (reference sequence). CDR3 in DNA: TGTGCCAGCAGCCCGTTGGGGCAGGGGAAGGGGAACGGCTACACCTTC. Its protein product is CASSPLGQGKGNGYTF.